A selection of T cell receptor beta chains follows, all from one sample in a study of CD4 T cells in relation to SARS-CoV-2 and coronaviruses. Which antigens these TCRs recognize remains unknown. Clones were sequenced by immunoSEQ multiplex PCR, and TCRdb holds only the in-frame ones, with some missing. The data show about 22,000 clones, roughly 62% seen once. Sequencing input: CD4+ T cells from PBMCs, cultured in vitro. These receptors came from a human donor in good health. Each CDR3 is given with its conserved first and last residue. Each record gives: D gene, J gene, V gene, CDR3 protein. A D gene is named only where the DNA matches it firmly.

d_gene: NA; j_gene: TRBJ1-1; v_gene: TRBV6-6; CDR3aa: CASSPSRASGAAFF
d_gene: NA; j_gene: TRBJ1-5; v_gene: TRBV19; CDR3aa: CASSMYGAGNQPQHF
d_gene: NA; j_gene: TRBJ1-1; v_gene: TRBV10-1; CDR3aa: CASSESTGNTEAFF
d_gene: TRBD1; j_gene: TRBJ2-5; v_gene: TRBV7-7; CDR3aa: CASSLSRGTGEETQYF
d_gene: NA; j_gene: TRBJ2-7; v_gene: TRBV5-1; CDR3aa: CASSITGQIYEQYF
d_gene: NA; j_gene: TRBJ1-2; v_gene: TRBV3-1/TRBV3-2; CDR3aa: CASSQGTGQGYTF
d_gene: TRBD1; j_gene: TRBJ2-1; v_gene: TRBV29-1; CDR3aa: CSVEGQGDNEQFF
d_gene: NA; j_gene: TRBJ1-2; v_gene: TRBV6-2/TRBV6-3; CDR3aa: CASSYLQSGATGF
d_gene: NA; j_gene: TRBJ2-7; v_gene: TRBV19; CDR3aa: CARVGLINRYEQYF
d_gene: NA; j_gene: TRBJ1-1; v_gene: TRBV6-5; CDR3aa: CASRHGGDTEAFF
d_gene: NA; j_gene: TRBJ1-2; v_gene: TRBV7-2; CDR3aa: CASSLTVNYGYTF
d_gene: NA; j_gene: TRBJ2-7; v_gene: TRBV7-2; CDR3aa: CASSPSNSGQEQYF
d_gene: NA; j_gene: TRBJ1-2; v_gene: TRBV6-1; CDR3aa: CASTRGLRYGYTF
d_gene: NA; j_gene: TRBJ1-1; v_gene: TRBV30; CDR3aa: CACGVPQTADTEAFF
d_gene: NA; j_gene: TRBJ2-2; v_gene: TRBV19; CDR3aa: CASTSGVLTGELFF
d_gene: TRBD2; j_gene: TRBJ2-3; v_gene: TRBV25-1; CDR3aa: CASSDVAGWDTQYF
d_gene: NA; j_gene: TRBJ2-3; v_gene: TRBV3-1/TRBV3-2; CDR3aa: CASSPRAGAGGDTQYF
d_gene: NA; j_gene: TRBJ1-3; v_gene: TRBV4-2; CDR3aa: CASSRDLWGTGNTIYF
d_gene: NA; j_gene: TRBJ2-1; v_gene: TRBV5-4; CDR3aa: CASSFGGRRVDEQFF
d_gene: NA; j_gene: TRBJ1-2; v_gene: TRBV2; CDR3aa: CASSGDSDYGYTF
d_gene: NA; j_gene: TRBJ2-1; v_gene: TRBV24-1; CDR3aa: CATRDQYSNEQFF
d_gene: NA; j_gene: TRBJ2-7; v_gene: TRBV12-3/TRBV12-4; CDR3aa: CASSADVAYEQYF
d_gene: TRBD1; j_gene: TRBJ1-5; v_gene: TRBV15; CDR3aa: CATSRGRGIDQPQHF
d_gene: NA; j_gene: TRBJ2-1; v_gene: TRBV12-1; CDR3aa: CASSSKGQGRYNEQFF
d_gene: TRBD1; j_gene: TRBJ2-7; v_gene: TRBV6-6; CDR3aa: CASNHQGQGLYEQYF
d_gene: TRBD1; j_gene: TRBJ2-2; v_gene: TRBV5-1; CDR3aa: CASSPGTGPTGELFF
d_gene: TRBD1; j_gene: TRBJ1-4; v_gene: TRBV2; CDR3aa: CASRKGGGSGEKLFF
d_gene: NA; j_gene: TRBJ1-6; v_gene: TRBV6-5; CDR3aa: CASSPLGGLGSPLHF
d_gene: TRBD2; j_gene: TRBJ2-3; v_gene: TRBV5-1; CDR3aa: CASSPVGEGADTQYF
d_gene: NA; j_gene: TRBJ1-1; v_gene: TRBV4-3; CDR3aa: CASSHRDNAAFF
d_gene: TRBD1; j_gene: TRBJ2-7; v_gene: TRBV10-3; CDR3aa: CAISRTGEYEQYF
d_gene: NA; j_gene: TRBJ1-4; v_gene: TRBV6-5; CDR3aa: CASSFSWATNEKLFF
d_gene: NA; j_gene: TRBJ2-2; v_gene: TRBV2; CDR3aa: CASSFVAVGGELFF
d_gene: NA; j_gene: TRBJ2-2; v_gene: TRBV14; CDR3aa: CASSQDSFRVAGELFF
d_gene: NA; j_gene: TRBJ2-2; v_gene: TRBV4-1; CDR3aa: CASSRGRGELFF
d_gene: NA; j_gene: TRBJ1-1; v_gene: TRBV29-1; CDR3aa: CSASQSEAFF
d_gene: NA; j_gene: TRBJ2-7; v_gene: TRBV11-2; CDR3aa: CATRGQSYEQYF
d_gene: TRBD2; j_gene: TRBJ2-3; v_gene: TRBV5-6; CDR3aa: CASSLYEAGGPTDTQYF
d_gene: TRBD2; j_gene: TRBJ2-1; v_gene: TRBV19; CDR3aa: CASTLLAAGGLNNEQFF
d_gene: TRBD2; j_gene: TRBJ2-5; v_gene: TRBV7-9; CDR3aa: CASSQGLAGLGETQYF
d_gene: NA; j_gene: TRBJ1-1; v_gene: TRBV12-3/TRBV12-4; CDR3aa: CASSLAQGPEAFF
d_gene: TRBD1; j_gene: TRBJ2-1; v_gene: TRBV6-4; CDR3aa: CASSDSTGGSYNEQFF
d_gene: NA; j_gene: TRBJ2-3; v_gene: TRBV11-3; CDR3aa: CASSSRGVGDTQYF